The 13 T cell receptor beta chains reported below all come from one sample, sequenced in a study of blood T cell repertoires in COVID-19. Sequencing used immunoSEQ multiplex PCR; TCRdb keeps in-frame clones, though not all of them. The sample consists of 280,000 or so clones, approximately 85% of them appearing once. Sequenced material: PBMCs or T cells enriched from blood (not recorded which). These receptors originate from a young man who had recovered from COVID-19.

The chain is built from TRBV25-1 and TRBJ1-4, with 11 bases aligning to TRBD1. The CDR3 sequence is 15 residues long. Per the germline V gene, CDR1 is MGHDK and CDR2 is SYGVNS. Trimming at V came to 3 bases and at J to 7 bases, leaving 4 bases not matched to a gene. The CDR3 DNA sequence: TGTGCCAGCAGTGACCCGGGACAGGGGGGTGAAAAACTGTTTTTT. Its translation is CASSDPGQGGEKLFF.

This chain links TRBV4-2 with TRBJ2-2, with TRBD2 matching 7 bases. Germline V gives CDR1 LGHNA, CDR2 YNFKEQ. Germline trimming cut 6 bases from V and 0 bases from J; bases unmatched to any gene: 7. The CDR3 length is 16 residues. This CDR3 reads CASSRGETPNTGELFF. The DNA of the CDR3 is TGTGCCAGCAGTCGGGGGGAGACCCCGAACACCGGGGAGCTGTTTTTT.

The rearrangement links TRBV4-3 to TRBJ2-1; 10 bases agree with TRBD2. Germline V gene lookup returns CDR1 LGHNA and CDR2 YSLEER. Losses at the gene ends were 1 base for V and 9 bases for J; bases not matched to a gene: 9. There are 16 residues in the CDR3. In nucleotides, the CDR3 is TGCGCCAGCAGCCAAGTACAGCGGGGGGGCCATCCTGAGCAGTTCTTC. It yields the protein CASSQVQRGGHPEQFF.

A remark on this clone: Additional DNA sequences in this sample encode the identical CDR3. V gene TRBV3-1 (or the pseudogene TRBV3-2) combines with J gene TRBJ1-1; the match to TRBD1 covers 9 bases. This CDR3 spans 14 amino acids. J gave up 5 bases and V 1 base, and 2 bases lay outside the gene matches. CDR1 is LGHDT, CDR2 YNNKEL, per germline (reference sequence). The CDR3 DNA reads as TGTGCCAGCAGCCAAGCGACAGGGGGAACTGAAGCTTTCTTT. As protein: CASSQATGGTEAFF.

For the CDR3, the DNA is TGTGCCAGCAGCCGGGGGCTAGCGGGGACTAGCACAGATACGCAGTATTTT. Its translation is CASSRGLAGTSTDTQYF. The chain links TRBV7-2 to TRBJ2-3; TRBD2 aligns across 9 bases. This CDR3 spans 17 amino acids. Unmatched junction bases numbered 9, after V lost 5 bases and J lost 0 bases. The germline gives CDR1 SGHTA, CDR2 FQGNSA.

The CDR3 DNA sequence: TGTGCCAGCACTCTAGCCAGTAATGAAAAACTGTTTTTT. This codes for CASTLASNEKLFF. The rearrangement links TRBV12-3 or TRBV12-4 to TRBJ1-4, with D uncertain. Trimming shortened V by 7 bases and J by 4 bases, and 10 bases separated the two germline ends. The CDR3 contains 13 residues.

This chain connects TRBV12-5 to TRBJ1-1, with 7 bases fitting TRBD1. The CDR3 length is 13 residues. The junction had 2 bases not matched to a gene; V was cut back by 1 base and J by 6 bases. The germline CDR1 and CDR2 sequences are LGHNT and FRNRAP. This CDR3 is CASGLADRAEAFF. CDR3 nucleotide sequence: TGTGCTAGTGGTTTGGCAGACAGGGCTGAAGCTTTCTTT.

The chain couples TRBV5-4 to TRBJ1-1; D remains unclear. The CDR3 runs to 14 residues. Germline-derived CDR1 and CDR2 are SGHNT and YYREEE (reference sequence). The ends were cut back, 4 bases at V and 2 bases at J, with 12 bases in the middle. The chain's CDR3 is CASSLGLANTEAFF. Here the CDR3 DNA reads TGTGCCAGCAGCCTAGGATTAGCCAACACTGAAGCTTTCTTT.

This sequence joins TRBV27 and TRBJ1-5; D gene ambiguous. Germline CDR1 and CDR2: MNHEY and SMNVEV (reference sequence). V was trimmed by 3 bases and J by 3 bases, leaving 3 bases between them. The CDR3 extends over 12 amino acids. The CDR3 DNA is TGTGCCAGCAGTTTTATCAATCAGCCCCAGCATTTT. This encodes CASSFINQPQHF.

The chain uses TRBV28 and TRBJ2-7, with 8 bases that match TRBD2. Germline CDR1 reads MDHEN; CDR2 reads SYDVKM. V lost 5 bases to trimming and J lost 5 bases; unmatched junction nucleotides: 8. CDR3 length: 14 amino acids. The CDR3 region is CASSRGGHGDEQYF. The DNA of the CDR3 is TGTGCCAGCAGTCGGGGGGGCCATGGGGACGAGCAGTACTTC.

This clone was seen only once. This rearrangement joins TRBV2 to TRBJ1-1; D is undetermined. This CDR3 region has 13 residues. The germline gives CDR1 SNHLY, CDR2 FYNNEI. V shed 8 bases and J shed 5 bases, with 15 bases lying between them. The CDR3 is CASLLDGGTEAFF. Written as DNA, the CDR3 is TGTGCCAGCTTACTGGATGGAGGGACTGAAGCTTTCTTT. The full variable domain, its missing parts supplied by reference TRBV2 and TRBJ1-1, is EPEVTQTPSHQVTQMGQEVILRCVPISNHLYFYWYRQILGQKVEFLVSFYNNEISEKSEIFDDQFSVERPDGSNFTLKIRSTKLEDSAMYFCASLLDGGTEAFFGQGTRLTVV.

The J gene is TRBJ2-1, the V gene TRBV27; TRBD1 aligns across 9 bases. CDR3 length: 17 residues. The germline gives CDR1 MNHEY, CDR2 SMNVEV (reference sequence). With 6 bases clipped from V and 6 bases from J, the junction kept 15 bases outside the gene matches. CDR3 DNA: TGTGCCAGCAGCCCACCCCGGGACAGGGTAGACTCCAATGAGCAGTTCTTC. This sequence encodes CASSPPRDRVDSNEQFF.

The genes are TRBV4-3 and TRBJ1-2; 11 bases are shared with TRBD1. This CDR3 region has 14 residues. Germline V gene data show CDR1 as LGHNA and CDR2 as YSLEER. J was trimmed by 7 bases and V by 3 bases; bases with no gene match: 4. The CDR3 loop is CASSQDRGLGGYTF. The CDR3 nucleotides read TGCGCCAGCAGCCAGGACAGGGGGCTCGGTGGCTACACCTTC.